The 18 T cell receptor beta chains listed next were all sequenced from one sample in a study of beta chain features in type 1 diabetes. As every portion of the isolated RNA was reverse transcribed, the sequencing read expressed TCRB transcripts. Produced via immunoSEQ multiplex PCR; TCRdb's table is partial and in-frame only. This table holds about 230,000 clones, over 7.5% found once. The sample taken for sequencing was naive CD4+ T cells from blood. These receptors all stem from a woman under 30 in good health.

V usage is TRBV29-1 and J usage is TRBJ1-2, with 7 bases matching TRBD1. V was pared by 4 bases and J by 5 bases, with 7 bases of the junction left unmatched. This CDR3 has 13 residues. CDR1 SQVTM and CDR2 ANQGSEA come from the germline V gene. This CDR3 reads CSVASGTDYGYTF. CDR3 nucleotide sequence: TGCAGCGTTGCCTCCGGGACAGATTATGGCTACACCTTC.

The table lists this clone with a few counts. The genes are TRBV4-1 and TRBJ1-2; D is perhaps TRBD1 (5 bases). Germline V CDR1 and CDR2: MGHRA, YSYEKL. The V end lost 0 bases, the J end lost 1 base, and 15 bases lay between the germline ends. This CDR3 region has 17 residues. The CDR3 sequence is CASSQDWGRANNYGYTF. The CDR3 DNA is TGCGCCAGCAGCCAAGATTGGGGCAGAGCAAATAACTATGGCTACACCTTC.

This clone was counted only a few times. This chain links TRBV7-2 with TRBJ2-3; perhaps TRBD1 as D (6 bases). Germline V gene lookup returns CDR1 SGHTA and CDR2 FQGNSA. This CDR3 has 16 residues. V dropped 5 bases and J dropped 2 bases, with 17 bases sitting between them. The CDR3 DNA follows: TGTGCCAGCAGCCCACATATCAGGGGTCACACAGATACGCAGTATTTT. Translating gives CASSPHIRGHTDTQYF.

The sample holds a few counts of this clone. V usage is TRBV4-1 and J usage is TRBJ2-1; D unclear. CDR1 is MGHRA, CDR2 YSYEKL, per germline. Trimming stripped 3 bases from V and 5 bases from J, with 17 bases between. This CDR3 contains 16 residues. CDR3 amino acids: CASSHVSSSGDNEQFF. The CDR3 DNA is TGCGCCAGCAGCCATGTTAGCTCATCGGGTGACAATGAGCAGTTCTTC.

A few counts support this clone. The rearrangement uses TRBV27 and TRBJ2-7; maybe TRBD1 (6 bases). V gave up 4 bases and J gave up 2 bases, with 18 bases separating them. The CDR3 runs to 16 residues. CDR1 is MNHEY, CDR2 SMNVEV, per germline (reference sequence). The CDR3 nucleotides are TGTGCCAGCAGTTATTTGGGGAGCGGACAGACCTACGAGCAGTACTTC. This encodes CASSYLGSGQTYEQYF.

This clone occurred a few times. The chain uses TRBV5-4 and TRBJ2-1, with TRBD2 as a possible D gene (5 bases). The CDR3 loop spans 13 amino acids. V was cut by 1 base and J by 9 bases, with 11 bases left in between. Germline V CDR1 and CDR2: SGHNT, YYREEE (reference sequence). The CDR3 region is CASSLYRAGEQFF. CDR3 sequence (DNA): TGTGCCAGCAGCTTGTACCGGGCGGGTGAGCAGTTCTTC.

This clone was observed a handful of times. V and J are TRBV19 and TRBJ2-1, with D possibly being TRBD2 (5 bases). Germline V gives CDR1 LNHDA, CDR2 SQIVND (reference sequence). This CDR3 is built from 15 residues. The V gene lost 5 bases and the J gene lost 8 bases, with 19 bases spanning the gap. The CDR3 is CASSSWRKDSDEQFF. The CDR3 coding sequence is TGTGCCAGTAGTTCTTGGAGGAAGGATTCGGATGAGCAGTTCTTC.

This clone was seen only a few times. V gene TRBV5-4 combines with J gene TRBJ1-1; TRBD1 aligns across 8 bases. CDR1 SGHNT and CDR2 YYREEE come from the germline V gene (reference sequence). The V gene end was trimmed by 3 bases and the J gene end by 4 bases; junction bases not matched to a gene: 5. The CDR3 runs to 14 residues. CDR3 coding DNA: TGTGCCAGCAGCTGGCAGGGGGCTGGCACTGAAGCTTTCTTT. Its translation is CASSWQGAGTEAFF.

This clone showed up just a few times. V is TRBV2 and J is TRBJ1-1; 8 bases fit TRBD1. V was clipped by 9 bases and J by 1 base; unmatched bases: 10. The CDR3 runs to 15 residues. The germline gives CDR1 SNHLY, CDR2 FYNNEI. CDR3 sequence: CASRQGIVGNTEAFF. The CDR3 DNA reads as TGTGCCAGTAGACAGGGGATAGTGGGGAACACTGAAGCTTTCTTT.

This clone was picked up a small number of times. This chain links TRBV30 with TRBJ2-5; TRBD2 matches at 11 bases. Matching the DNA end better, TRBJ2-7 makes the J call doubtful. The CDR3 has 14 amino acids. Germline lookup yields CDR1 GTSNPN and CDR2 SVGIG (reference sequence). For the CDR3, the DNA is TGTGCCTGGGGGAGACTAGCGGGGACCTACGAGCAGTACTTC. It codes for CAWGRLAGTYEQYF.

This clone has a handful of counts. V gene TRBV25-1 combines with J gene TRBJ2-7; the match to TRBD1 covers 8 bases. V lost 6 bases, J lost 6 bases, and 7 bases stayed unmatched. Germline CDR1 is MGHDK and CDR2 is SYGVNS. The CDR3 covers 13 residues. CDR3 in DNA: TGTGCCAGCAGCGACCCAGGGGGCTTCGAGCAGTACTTC. Residues: CASSDPGGFEQYF.

There are a few counts of this clone. The chain links TRBV25-1 to TRBJ2-6; D perhaps matches TRBD1 (6 bases). The CDR3 sequence is 15 residues long. CDR1 is MGHDK and CDR2 is SYGVNS in the germline V gene. V lost 3 bases to trimming and J lost 7 bases, with 13 bases between them. CDR3 residues: CASSEYRASANVLTF. As DNA, the CDR3 is TGTGCCAGCAGTGAGTACAGGGCGTCAGCCAACGTCCTGACTTTC. Full variable domain (rest looked up from reference TRBV25-1 and TRBJ2-6): EADIYQTPRYLVIGTGKKITLECSQTMGHDKMYWYQQDPGMELHLIHYSYGVNSTEKGDLSSESTVSRIRTEHFPLTLESARPSHTSQYLCASSEYRASANVLTFGAGSRLTVL.

This clone showed up just a few times. V gene TRBV13 combines with J gene TRBJ1-4; D call uncertain. V was clipped by 5 bases and J by 5 bases, with 15 bases between them. The CDR3 totals 15 residues. Germline CDR1 PRHDT, CDR2 FYEKMQ (reference sequence). CDR3 sequence reads: CASSQSMRSNEKLFF. As DNA, the CDR3 is TGTGCCAGCAGCCAATCGATGCGCTCCAATGAAAAACTGTTTTTT.

This clone was detected a few times. The rearrangement uses TRBV21-1 and TRBJ1-5; TRBD1, the table's D call, was not compared with the DNA. TRBV21-1 is a documented pseudogene. The CDR3 runs to 15 residues. CDR3 in amino acids: CASSKGGGRNQPQHF. The CDR3 DNA follows: TGTGCCAGCAGCAAAGGAGGGGGCAGGAATCAGCCCCAGCATTTT.

This sequence joins TRBV6-1 and TRBJ1-2; no definite D call. This CDR3 is 13 amino acids long. Germline V CDR1 and CDR2: MNHNS, SASEGT. V was clipped by 2 bases and J by 5 bases, with 9 bases between them. The CDR3: CASSELQMYGYTF. The DNA of the CDR3 is TGTGCCAGCAGTGAATTACAGATGTATGGCTACACCTTC.

This chain links TRBV9 with TRBJ2-1; 7 bases are shared with TRBD1. J lost 5 bases, V lost 5 bases, and 4 bases had no gene match. The CDR3 length is 13 residues. Germline CDR1 SGDLS, CDR2 YYNGEE. The CDR3 DNA reads as TGTGCCAGCAGTGACAGGGCCCACAATGAGCAGTTCTTC. Encoded protein: CASSDRAHNEQFF.

This clone has a handful of counts. The chain employs TRBV29-1 and TRBJ1-2; 8 bases are shared with TRBD1. Germline loops: CDR1 SQVTM, CDR2 ANQGSEA. The CDR3 sequence is 12 residues long. Germline trimming cut 2 bases from V and 8 bases from J; bases unmatched to any gene: 4. CDR3 nucleotides: TGCAGCGTTGAAACAGGGGGTGTCGGCTACACCTTC. Its translation is CSVETGGVGYTF.

The chain carries TRBV14 and TRBJ2-3, with TRBD1 identical over 8 bases. From germline, CDR1 is SGHDN and CDR2 FVKESK. This CDR3 is 15 amino acids long. V gave up 1 base and J gave up 3 bases; unmatched junction bases: 3. CDR3 region: CASSQGTGRTDTQYF. For the CDR3, the DNA is TGTGCCAGCAGCCAAGGGACAGGGAGGACAGATACGCAGTATTTT.